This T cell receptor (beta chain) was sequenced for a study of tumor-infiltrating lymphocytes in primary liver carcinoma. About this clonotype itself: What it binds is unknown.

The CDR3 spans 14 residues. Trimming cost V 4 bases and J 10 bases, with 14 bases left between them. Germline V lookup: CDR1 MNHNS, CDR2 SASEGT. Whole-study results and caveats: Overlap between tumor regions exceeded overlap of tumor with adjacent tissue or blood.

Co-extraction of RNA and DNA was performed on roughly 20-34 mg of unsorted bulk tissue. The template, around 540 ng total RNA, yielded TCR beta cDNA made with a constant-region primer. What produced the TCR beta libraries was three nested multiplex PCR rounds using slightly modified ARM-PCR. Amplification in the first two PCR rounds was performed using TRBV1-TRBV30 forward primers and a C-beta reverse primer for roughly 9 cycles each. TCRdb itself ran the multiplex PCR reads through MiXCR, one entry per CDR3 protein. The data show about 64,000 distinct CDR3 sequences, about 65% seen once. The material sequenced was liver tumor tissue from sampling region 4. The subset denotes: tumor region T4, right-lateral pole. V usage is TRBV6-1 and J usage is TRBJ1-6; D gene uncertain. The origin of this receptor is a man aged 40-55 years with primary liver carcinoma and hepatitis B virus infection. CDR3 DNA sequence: TGTGCCAGCAGTGTAGGCAAGTCAGTATCACCCCTCCACTTT. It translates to CASSVGKSVSPLHF.